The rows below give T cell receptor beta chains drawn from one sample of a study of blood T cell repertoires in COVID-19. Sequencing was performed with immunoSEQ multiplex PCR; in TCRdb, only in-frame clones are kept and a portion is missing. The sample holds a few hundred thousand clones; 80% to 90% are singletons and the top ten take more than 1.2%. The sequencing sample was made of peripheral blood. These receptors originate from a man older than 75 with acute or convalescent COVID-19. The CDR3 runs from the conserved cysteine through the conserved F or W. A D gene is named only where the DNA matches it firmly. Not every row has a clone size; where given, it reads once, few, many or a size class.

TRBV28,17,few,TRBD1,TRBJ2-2,CASSQPSLTGVTGELFF,TGTGCCAGCAGTCAACCTAGCCTGACAGGGGTGACCGGGGAGCTGTTTTTT
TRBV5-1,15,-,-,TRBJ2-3,CASSWTAGAEDTQYF,TGCGCCAGCAGCTGGACGGCGGGGGCGGAAGATACGCAGTATTTT
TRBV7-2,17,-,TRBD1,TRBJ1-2,CASSLNRGHQANYGYTF,TGTGCCAGCAGCCTTAACAGGGGACATCAAGCTAACTATGGCTACACCTTC
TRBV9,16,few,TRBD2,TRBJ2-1,CASSVAAGAKYNEQFF,TGTGCCAGCAGCGTAGCAGCGGGGGCTAAATACAATGAGCAGTTCTTC
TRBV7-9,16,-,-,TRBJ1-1,CASSPPGGKVNTEAFF,TGTGCCAGCAGCCCCCCGGGGGGGAAGGTGAACACTGAAGCTTTCTTT
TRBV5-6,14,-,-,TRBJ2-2,CASSFRSHTGELFF,TGTGCCAGCAGCTTCCGGTCGCACACCGGGGAGCTGTTTTTT
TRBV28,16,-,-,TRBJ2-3,CASSLRQQGGTDTQYF,TGTGCCAGCAGTTTAAGGCAACAGGGAGGCACAGATACGCAGTATTTT
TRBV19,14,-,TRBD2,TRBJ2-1,CASNRAGVYNEQFF,TGTGCCAGTAATAGGGCGGGGGTCTACAATGAGCAGTTCTTC
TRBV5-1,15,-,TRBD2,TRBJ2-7,CASSLSTSGGLGQYF,TGCGCCAGCAGCTTGTCTACTAGCGGGGGCTTAGGGCAGTACTTC
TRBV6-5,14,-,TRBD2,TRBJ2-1,CASSYWEGTNEQFF,TGTGCCAGCAGTTACTGGGAGGGGACGAATGAGCAGTTCTTC
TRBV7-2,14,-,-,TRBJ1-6,CASSPAASYSPLHF,TGTGCCAGCAGCCCCGCCGCGAGTTATTCACCCCTCCACTTT
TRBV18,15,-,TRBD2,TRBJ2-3,CASSLGLAGTDTQYF,TGTGCCAGCTCACTGGGACTAGCGGGTACAGATACGCAGTATTTT
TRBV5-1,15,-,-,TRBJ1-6,CASTSGLQGNSPLHF,TGCGCCAGCACCTCGGGATTACAGGGTAATTCACCCCTCCACTTT
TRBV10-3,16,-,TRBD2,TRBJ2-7,CAISDSGLAGVYEQYF,TGTGCCATCAGTGACTCCGGACTAGCGGGAGTCTACGAGCAGTACTTC
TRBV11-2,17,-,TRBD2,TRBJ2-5,CASSSLRLAQSQETQYF,TGTGCCAGCAGCTCCCTCCGACTAGCACAGTCCCAAGAGACCCAGTACTTC
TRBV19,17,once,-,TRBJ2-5,CASSAQSNRGLGETQYF,TGTGCCAGTAGTGCCCAATCAAATCGGGGGTTAGGAGAGACCCAGTACTTC
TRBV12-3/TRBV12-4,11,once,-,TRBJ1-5,CASSLGEAQHF,TGTGCCAGCAGTTTAGGGGAGGCCCAGCATTTT
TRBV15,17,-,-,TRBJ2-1,CATSRDSPGVSYNEQFF,TGTGCCACCAGCAGAGATTCCCCAGGGGTTTCCTACAATGAGCAGTTCTTC
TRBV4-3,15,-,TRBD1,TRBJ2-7,CASSQTGTGLGEQYF,TGCGCCAGCAGCCAAACCGGGACAGGGTTGGGCGAGCAGTACTTC
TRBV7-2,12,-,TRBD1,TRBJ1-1,CASSYTGRGAFF,TGTGCCAGCAGCTATACCGGCAGGGGGGCTTTCTTT
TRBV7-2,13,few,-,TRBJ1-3,CASSVPPGNTIYF,TGTGCCAGCAGCGTTCCCCCGGGAAACACCATATATTTT
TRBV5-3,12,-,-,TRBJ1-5,CARSAVNQPQHF,TGTGCCAGAAGCGCAGTTAATCAGCCCCAGCATTTT
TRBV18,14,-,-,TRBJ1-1,CASSPGQGYTEAFF,TGTGCCAGCTCACCAGGTCAGGGATATACTGAAGCTTTCTTT
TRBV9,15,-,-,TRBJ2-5,CASSVGGRDQETQYF,TGTGCCAGCAGCGTAGGTGGGCGGGACCAAGAGACCCAGTACTTC
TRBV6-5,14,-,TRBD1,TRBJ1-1,CASSQGTGDTEAFF,TGTGCCAGCAGCCAGGGGACAGGCGACACTGAAGCTTTCTTT
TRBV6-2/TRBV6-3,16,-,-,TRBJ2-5,CASSFPLGGYQETQYF,TGTGCCAGCAGTTTCCCCCTGGGAGGTTACCAAGAGACCCAGTACTTC
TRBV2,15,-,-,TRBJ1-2,CASTIRVVPNYGYTF,TGTGCCAGCACTATCCGGGTGGTGCCTAACTATGGCTACACCTTC
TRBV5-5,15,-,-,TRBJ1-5,CASSLSILGNQPQHF,TGTGCCAGCAGCTTGAGTATCTTAGGCAATCAGCCCCAGCATTTT
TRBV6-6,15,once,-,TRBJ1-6,CASSQISGYNSPLHF,TGTGCCAGCAGTCAGATCAGCGGTTATAATTCACCCCTCCACTTT
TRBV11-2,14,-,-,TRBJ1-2,CASSLVRGGYGYTF,TGTGCCAGCAGCTTAGTGAGGGGAGGCTATGGCTACACCTTC
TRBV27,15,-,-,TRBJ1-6,CASRSYQAGNSPLHF,TGTGCCAGCAGATCGTACCAGGCTGGGAATTCACCCCTCCACTTT
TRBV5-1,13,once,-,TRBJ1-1,CASSLGRGTEAFF,TGCGCCAGCAGCTTGGGCAGGGGCACTGAAGCTTTCTTT
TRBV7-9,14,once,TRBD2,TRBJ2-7,CASSSLAASYEQYF,TGTGCCAGCAGCTCCCTAGCGGCCTCCTACGAGCAGTACTTC
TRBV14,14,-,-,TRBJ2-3,CASSLGSWTDTQYF,TGTGCCAGCAGCCTCGGGAGTTGGACAGATACGCAGTATTTT
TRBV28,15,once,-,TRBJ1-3,CASSSPVGGRNTIYF,TGTGCCAGCAGTTCCCCCGTAGGGGGAAGAAACACCATATATTTT
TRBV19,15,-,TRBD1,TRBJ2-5,CASSIAGDSQETQYF,TGTGCCAGTAGTATAGCCGGGGACAGCCAAGAGACCCAGTACTTC
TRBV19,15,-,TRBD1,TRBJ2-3,CASSGRDRGIDTQYF,TGTGCCAGTAGTGGCCGGGACAGGGGGATAGATACGCAGTATTTT
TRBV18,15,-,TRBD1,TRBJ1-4,CASSSTGGSIEKLFF,TGTGCCAGCTCATCTACAGGGGGGTCAATCGAAAAACTGTTTTTT
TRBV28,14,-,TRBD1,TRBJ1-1,CASKPGQLNTEAFF,TGTGCCAGTAAACCGGGACAGCTGAACACTGAAGCTTTCTTT
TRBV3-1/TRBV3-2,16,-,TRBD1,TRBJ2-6,CASRRDRSAGANVLTF,TGTGCCAGCAGACGGGACAGAAGTGCTGGGGCCAACGTCCTGACTTTC
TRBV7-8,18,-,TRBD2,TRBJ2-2,CASSLAWGAGENTGELFF,TGTGCCAGCAGCTTAGCGTGGGGAGCGGGGGAAAACACCGGGGAGCTGTTTTTT
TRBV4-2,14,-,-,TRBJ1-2,CASSQGGATYGYTF,TGTGCCAGCAGCCAAGGTGGAGCCACCTATGGCTACACCTTC
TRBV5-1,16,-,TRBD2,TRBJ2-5,CASSLGMAGGQETQYF,TGCGCCAGCAGCTTGGGTATGGCGGGGGGGCAAGAGACCCAGTACTTC
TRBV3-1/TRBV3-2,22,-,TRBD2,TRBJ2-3,CASSQDLLAAGAGYDLTDTQYF,TGTGCCAGCAGCCAAGATCTTTTGGCTGCGGGAGCCGGTTACGATCTTACAGATACGCAGTATTTT
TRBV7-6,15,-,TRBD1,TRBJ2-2,CASSSRQGGAGELFF,TGTGCCAGCAGTTCTCGACAGGGGGGCGCCGGGGAGCTGTTTTTT